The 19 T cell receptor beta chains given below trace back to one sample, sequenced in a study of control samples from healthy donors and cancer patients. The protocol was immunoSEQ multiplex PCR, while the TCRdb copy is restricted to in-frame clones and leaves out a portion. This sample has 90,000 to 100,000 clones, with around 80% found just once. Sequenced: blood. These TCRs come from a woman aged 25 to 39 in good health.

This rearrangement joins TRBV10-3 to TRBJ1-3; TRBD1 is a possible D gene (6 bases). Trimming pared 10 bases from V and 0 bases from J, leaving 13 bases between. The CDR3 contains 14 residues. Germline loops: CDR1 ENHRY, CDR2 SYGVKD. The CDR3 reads CATWDTRSGNTIYF. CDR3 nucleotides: TGTGCCACCTGGGACACACGCTCTGGAAACACCATATATTTT.

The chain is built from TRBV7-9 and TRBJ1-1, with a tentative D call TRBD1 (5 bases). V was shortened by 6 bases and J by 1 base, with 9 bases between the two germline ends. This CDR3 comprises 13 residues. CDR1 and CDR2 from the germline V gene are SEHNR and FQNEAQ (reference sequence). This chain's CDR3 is CASREGPNTEAFF. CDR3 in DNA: TGTGCCAGCAGGGAGGGACCGAACACTGAAGCTTTCTTT.

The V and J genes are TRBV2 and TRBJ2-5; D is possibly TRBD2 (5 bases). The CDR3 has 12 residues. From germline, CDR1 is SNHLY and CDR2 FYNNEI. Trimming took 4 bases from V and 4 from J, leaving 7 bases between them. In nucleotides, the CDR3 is TGTGCCAGCAGTGCTCGGGGAGAGACCCAGTACTTC. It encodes CASSARGETQYF.

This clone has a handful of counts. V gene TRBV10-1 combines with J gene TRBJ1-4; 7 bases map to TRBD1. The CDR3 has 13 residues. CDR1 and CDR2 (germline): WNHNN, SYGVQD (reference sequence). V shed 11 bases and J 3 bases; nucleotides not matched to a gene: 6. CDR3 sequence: CAGDRVANEKLFF. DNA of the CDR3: TGCGCCGGTGACAGGGTAGCTAATGAAAAACTGTTTTTT.

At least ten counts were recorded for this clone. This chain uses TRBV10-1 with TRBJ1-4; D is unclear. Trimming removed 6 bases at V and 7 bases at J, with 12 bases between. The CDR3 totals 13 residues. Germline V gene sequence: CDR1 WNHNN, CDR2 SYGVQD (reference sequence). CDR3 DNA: TGCGCCAGCAGCATGGTGGGAGCTGAAAAACTGTTTTTT. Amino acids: CASSMVGAEKLFF.

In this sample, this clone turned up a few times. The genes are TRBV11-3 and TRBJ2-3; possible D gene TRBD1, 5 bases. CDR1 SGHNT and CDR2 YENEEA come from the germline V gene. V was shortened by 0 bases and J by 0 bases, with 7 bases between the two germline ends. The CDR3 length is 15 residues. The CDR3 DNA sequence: TGTGCCAGCAGCTTAGAAAGGGGAAGCACAGATACGCAGTATTTT. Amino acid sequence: CASSLERGSTDTQYF. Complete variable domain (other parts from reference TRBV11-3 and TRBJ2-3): EAGVVQSPRYKIIEKKQPVAFWCNPISGHNTLYWYLQNLGQGPELLIRYENEEAVDDSQLPKDRFSAERLKGVDSTLKIQPAELGDSAVYLCASSLERGSTDTQYFGPGTRLTVL.

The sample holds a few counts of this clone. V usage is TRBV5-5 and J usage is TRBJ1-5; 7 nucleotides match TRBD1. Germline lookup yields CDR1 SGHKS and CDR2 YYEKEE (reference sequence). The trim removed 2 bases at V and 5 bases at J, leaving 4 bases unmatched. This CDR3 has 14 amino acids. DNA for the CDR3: TGTGCCAGCAGCTTCTTGGGACAGCATCAGCCCCAGCATTTT. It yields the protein CASSFLGQHQPQHF.

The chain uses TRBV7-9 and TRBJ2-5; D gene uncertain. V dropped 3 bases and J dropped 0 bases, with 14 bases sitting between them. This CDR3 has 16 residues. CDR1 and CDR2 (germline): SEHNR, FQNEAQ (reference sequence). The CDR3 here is CASSFGLVTDQETQYF. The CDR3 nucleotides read TGTGCCAGCAGCTTCGGCTTGGTTACAGACCAAGAGACCCAGTACTTC.

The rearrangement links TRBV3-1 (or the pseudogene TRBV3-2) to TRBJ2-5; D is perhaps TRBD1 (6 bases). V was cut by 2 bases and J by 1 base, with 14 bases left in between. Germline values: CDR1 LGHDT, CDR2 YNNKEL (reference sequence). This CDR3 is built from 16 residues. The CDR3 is CASSQRTTGIQETQYF. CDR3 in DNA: TGTGCCAGCAGCCAACGAACCACAGGGATCCAAGAGACCCAGTACTTC.

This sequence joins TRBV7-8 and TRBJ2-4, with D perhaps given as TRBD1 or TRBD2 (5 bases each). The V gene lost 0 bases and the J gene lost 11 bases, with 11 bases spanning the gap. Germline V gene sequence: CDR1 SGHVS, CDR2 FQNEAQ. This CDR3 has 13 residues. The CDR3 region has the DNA TGTGCCAGCAGCTTAGCCCAAGGGACGCTTCAGTACTTC. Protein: CASSLAQGTLQYF.

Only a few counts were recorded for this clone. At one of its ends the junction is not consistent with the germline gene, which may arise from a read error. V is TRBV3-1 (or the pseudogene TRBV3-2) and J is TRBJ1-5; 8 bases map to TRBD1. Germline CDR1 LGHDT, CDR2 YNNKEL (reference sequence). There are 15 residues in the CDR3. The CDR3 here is CASSLGQGSIQPQHF. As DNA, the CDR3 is TGTGCCAGCAGCCTCGGACAGGGAAGCATTCAGCCCCAGCATTTT.

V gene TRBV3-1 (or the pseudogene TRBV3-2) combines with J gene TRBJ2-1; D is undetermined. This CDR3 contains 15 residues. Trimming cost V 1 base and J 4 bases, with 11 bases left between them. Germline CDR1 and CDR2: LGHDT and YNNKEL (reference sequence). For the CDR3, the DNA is TGTGCCAGCAGCCAAGGCGGTGTCGGGTACAATGAGCAGTTCTTC. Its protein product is CASSQGGVGYNEQFF.

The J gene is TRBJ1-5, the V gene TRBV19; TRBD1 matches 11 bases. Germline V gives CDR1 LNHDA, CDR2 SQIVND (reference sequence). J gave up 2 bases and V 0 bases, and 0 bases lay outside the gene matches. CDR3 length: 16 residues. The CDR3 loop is CASSIEDRGRNQPQHF. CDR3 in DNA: TGTGCCAGTAGTATAGAGGACAGGGGGCGCAATCAGCCCCAGCATTTT.

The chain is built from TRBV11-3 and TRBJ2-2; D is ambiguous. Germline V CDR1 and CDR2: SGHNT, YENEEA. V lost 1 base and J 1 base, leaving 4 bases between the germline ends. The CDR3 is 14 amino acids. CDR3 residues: CASSLARNTGELFF. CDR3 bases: TGTGCCAGCAGCTTAGCCAGGAACACCGGGGAGCTGTTTTTT.

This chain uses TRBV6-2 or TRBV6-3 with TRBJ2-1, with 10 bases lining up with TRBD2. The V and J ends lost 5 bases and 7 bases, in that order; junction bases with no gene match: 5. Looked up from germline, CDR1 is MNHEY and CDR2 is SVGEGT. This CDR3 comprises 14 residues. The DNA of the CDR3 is TGTGCCAGCAGTCCAAGCGGGGGGGGTAATGAGCAGTTCTTC. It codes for CASSPSGGGNEQFF.

The CDR3 is CASSQDRVQGEWYRTDTQYF. Here the CDR3 DNA reads TGTGCCAGCAGCCAAGATAGGGTACAGGGAGAGTGGTACAGGACAGATACGCAGTATTTT. The chain joins TRBV14 to TRBJ2-3; D is possibly TRBD1 (6 bases). CDR3 length: 20 residues. Germline V gene data show CDR1 as SGHDN and CDR2 as FVKESK. V was trimmed by 0 bases and J by 3 bases, leaving 25 bases between them.

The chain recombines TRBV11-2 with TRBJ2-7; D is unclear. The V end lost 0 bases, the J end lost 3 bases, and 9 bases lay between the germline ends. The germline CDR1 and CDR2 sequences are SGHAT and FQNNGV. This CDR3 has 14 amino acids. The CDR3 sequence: CASSLDSPIYEQYF. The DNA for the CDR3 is TGTGCCAGCAGCTTAGATAGTCCTATCTACGAGCAGTACTTC.

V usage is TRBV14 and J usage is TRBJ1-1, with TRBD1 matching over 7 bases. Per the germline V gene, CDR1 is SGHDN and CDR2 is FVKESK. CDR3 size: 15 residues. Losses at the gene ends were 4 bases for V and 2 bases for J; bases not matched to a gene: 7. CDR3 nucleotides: TGTGCCAGCAGCCGCAACAGGGGCGTTAACACTGAAGCTTTCTTT. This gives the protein CASSRNRGVNTEAFF. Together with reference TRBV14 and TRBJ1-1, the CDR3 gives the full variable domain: EAGVTQFPSHSVIEKGQTVTLRCDPISGHDNLYWYRRVMGKEIKFLLHFVKESKQDESGMPNNRFLAERTGGTYSTLKVQPAELEDSGVYFCASSRNRGVNTEAFFGQGTRLTVV.

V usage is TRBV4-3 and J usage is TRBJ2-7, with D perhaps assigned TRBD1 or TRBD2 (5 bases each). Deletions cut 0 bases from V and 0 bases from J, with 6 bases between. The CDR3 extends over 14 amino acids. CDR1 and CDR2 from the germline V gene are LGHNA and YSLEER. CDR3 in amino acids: CASSQDGGSYEQYF. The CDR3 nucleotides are TGCGCCAGCAGCCAAGATGGGGGCTCCTACGAGCAGTACTTC.